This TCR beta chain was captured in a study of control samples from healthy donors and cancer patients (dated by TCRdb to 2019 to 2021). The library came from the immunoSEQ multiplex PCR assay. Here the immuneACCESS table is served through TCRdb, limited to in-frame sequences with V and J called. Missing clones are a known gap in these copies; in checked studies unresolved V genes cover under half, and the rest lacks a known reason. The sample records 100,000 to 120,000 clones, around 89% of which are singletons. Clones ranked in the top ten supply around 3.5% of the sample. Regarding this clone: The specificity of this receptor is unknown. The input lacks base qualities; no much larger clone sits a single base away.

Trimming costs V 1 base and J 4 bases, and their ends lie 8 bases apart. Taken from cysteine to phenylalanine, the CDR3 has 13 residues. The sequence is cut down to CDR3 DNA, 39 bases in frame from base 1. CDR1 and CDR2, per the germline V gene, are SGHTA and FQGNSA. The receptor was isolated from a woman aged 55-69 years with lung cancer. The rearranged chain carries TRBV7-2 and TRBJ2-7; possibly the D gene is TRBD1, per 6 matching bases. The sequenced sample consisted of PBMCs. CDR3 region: CASSLGTEYEQYF. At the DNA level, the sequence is TGTGCCAGCAGCTTAGGGACAGAATACGAGCAGTACTTC.